The clone carrying this T cell receptor (beta chain) was seen a few times. The sample belongs to a study of T-cell memory formation after mild COVID-19. Looking at the study overall: TCR clusters showed largely donor specificity.

TCRdb processed the 5' RACE reads anew with MiXCR; each CDR3 protein has one entry. The sample carries around 300,000 distinct CDR3 sequences, approximately 14% recorded once. CDR3 size: 16 residues. The V end lost 5 bases, the J end lost 5 bases, and 21 bases lay between the germline ends. CDR1 and CDR2 from the germline V gene are SEHNR and FQNEAQ (reference sequence). The sequencing input was PBMCs or a T cell subset sorted from them (not recorded which). V gene TRBV7-9 combines with J gene TRBJ1-1, with D tentatively TRBD1 (6 bases). The TCR originated in a man in his late teens or twenties who had mild COVID-19 (a few samples of this study predate the infection). Cell type and time point are not known. CDR3 sequence (DNA): TGTGCCAGCAGCGAGAAAGCGTCAGGGGAGGTAACTGAAGCTTTCTTT. Protein: CASSEKASGEVTEAFF.